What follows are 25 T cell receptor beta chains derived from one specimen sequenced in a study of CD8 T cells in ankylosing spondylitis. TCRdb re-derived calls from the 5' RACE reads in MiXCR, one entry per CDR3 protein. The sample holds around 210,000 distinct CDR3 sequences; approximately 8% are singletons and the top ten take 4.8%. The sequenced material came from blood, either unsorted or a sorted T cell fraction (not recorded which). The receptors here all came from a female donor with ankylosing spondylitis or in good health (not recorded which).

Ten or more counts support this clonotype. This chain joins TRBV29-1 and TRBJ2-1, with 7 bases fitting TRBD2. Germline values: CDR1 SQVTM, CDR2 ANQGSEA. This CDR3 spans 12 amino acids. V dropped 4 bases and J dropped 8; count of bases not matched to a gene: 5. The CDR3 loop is CSVVGGSYEQFF. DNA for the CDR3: TGCAGCGTTGTGGGGGGGTCTTATGAGCAGTTCTTC.

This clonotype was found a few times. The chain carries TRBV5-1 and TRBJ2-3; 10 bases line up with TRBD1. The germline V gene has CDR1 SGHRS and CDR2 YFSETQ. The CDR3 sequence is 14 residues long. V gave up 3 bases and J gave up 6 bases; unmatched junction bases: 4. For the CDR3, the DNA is TGCGCCAGCAGCTCGACAGGGGGCTGGGATACGCAGTATTTT. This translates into CASSSTGGWDTQYF.

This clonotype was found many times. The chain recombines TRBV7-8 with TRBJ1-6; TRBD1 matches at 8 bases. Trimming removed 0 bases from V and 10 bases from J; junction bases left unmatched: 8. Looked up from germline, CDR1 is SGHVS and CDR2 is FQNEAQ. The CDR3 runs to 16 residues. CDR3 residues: CASSLARTGMRSPLHF. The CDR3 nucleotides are TGTGCCAGCAGCTTAGCGAGGACAGGGATGAGGTCACCCCTCCACTTT.

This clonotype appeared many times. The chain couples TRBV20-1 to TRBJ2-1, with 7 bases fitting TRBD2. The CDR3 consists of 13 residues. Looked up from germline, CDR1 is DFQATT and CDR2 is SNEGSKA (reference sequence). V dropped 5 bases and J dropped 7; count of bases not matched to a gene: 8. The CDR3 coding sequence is TGCAGTGCTGAAAGCGGGACGGGGAATGAGCAGTTCTTC. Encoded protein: CSAESGTGNEQFF.

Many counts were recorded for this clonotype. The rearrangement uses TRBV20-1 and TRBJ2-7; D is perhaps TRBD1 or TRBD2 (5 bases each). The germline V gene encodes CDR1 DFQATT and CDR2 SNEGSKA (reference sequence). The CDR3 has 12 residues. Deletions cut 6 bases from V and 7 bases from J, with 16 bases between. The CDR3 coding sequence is TGCAGTGCCCAAAGGGGAGCCGTTGAGCAGTACTTC. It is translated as CSAQRGAVEQYF.

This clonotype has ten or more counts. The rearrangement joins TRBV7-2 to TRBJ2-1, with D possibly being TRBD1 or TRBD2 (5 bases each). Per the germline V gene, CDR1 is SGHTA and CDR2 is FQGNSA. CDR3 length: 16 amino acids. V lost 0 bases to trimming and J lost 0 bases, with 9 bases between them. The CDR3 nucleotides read TGTGCCAGCAGCTTAGCGGGGACCAGCTCCTACAATGAGCAGTTCTTC. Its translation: CASSLAGTSSYNEQFF.

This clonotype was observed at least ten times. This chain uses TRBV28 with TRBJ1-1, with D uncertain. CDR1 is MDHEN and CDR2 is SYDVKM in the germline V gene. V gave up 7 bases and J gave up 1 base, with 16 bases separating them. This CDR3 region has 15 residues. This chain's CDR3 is CASTALPGRNTEAFF. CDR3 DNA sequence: TGTGCCAGCACCGCCCTGCCCGGGCGGAACACTGAAGCTTTCTTT.

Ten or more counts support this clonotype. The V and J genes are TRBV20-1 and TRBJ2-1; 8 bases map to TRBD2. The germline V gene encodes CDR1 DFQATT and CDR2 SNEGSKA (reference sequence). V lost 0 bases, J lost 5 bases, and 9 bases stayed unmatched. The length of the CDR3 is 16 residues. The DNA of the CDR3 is TGCAGTGCTAGAGATCCTACTAGCGGAGCCAACAATGAGCAGTTCTTC. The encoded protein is CSARDPTSGANNEQFF.

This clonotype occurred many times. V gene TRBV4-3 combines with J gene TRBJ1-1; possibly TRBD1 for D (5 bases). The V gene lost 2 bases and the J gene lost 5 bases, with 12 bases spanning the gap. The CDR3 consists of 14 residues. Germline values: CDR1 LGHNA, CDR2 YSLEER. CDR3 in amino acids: CASSQRGKGTEAFF. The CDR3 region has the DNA TGCGCCAGCAGCCAAAGGGGTAAGGGAACTGAAGCTTTCTTT.

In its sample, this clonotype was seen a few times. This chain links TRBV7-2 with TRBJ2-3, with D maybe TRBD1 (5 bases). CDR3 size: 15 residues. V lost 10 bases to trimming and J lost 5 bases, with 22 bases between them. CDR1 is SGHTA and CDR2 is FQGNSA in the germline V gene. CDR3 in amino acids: CATDPFGRGGDTQYF. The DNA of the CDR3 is TGTGCCACCGACCCATTTGGTAGGGGTGGAGATACGCAGTATTTT.

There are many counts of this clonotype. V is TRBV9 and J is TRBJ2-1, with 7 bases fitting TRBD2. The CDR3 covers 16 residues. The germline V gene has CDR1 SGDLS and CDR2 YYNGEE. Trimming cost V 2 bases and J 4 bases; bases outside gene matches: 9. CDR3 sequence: CASSVLSGGPYNEQFF. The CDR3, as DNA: TGTGCCAGCAGCGTCCTTTCGGGAGGACCTTACAATGAGCAGTTCTTC.

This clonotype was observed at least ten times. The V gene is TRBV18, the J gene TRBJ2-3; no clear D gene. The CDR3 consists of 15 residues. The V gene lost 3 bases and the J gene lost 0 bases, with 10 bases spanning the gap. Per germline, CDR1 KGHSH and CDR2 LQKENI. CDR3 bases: TGTGCCAGCTCACCTCTCGGGCAAAGCACAGATACGCAGTATTTT. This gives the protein CASSPLGQSTDTQYF.

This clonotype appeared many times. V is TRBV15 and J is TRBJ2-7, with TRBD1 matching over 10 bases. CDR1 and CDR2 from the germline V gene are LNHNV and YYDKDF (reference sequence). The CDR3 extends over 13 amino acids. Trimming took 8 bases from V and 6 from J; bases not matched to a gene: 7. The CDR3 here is CATARTGGSEQYF. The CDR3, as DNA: TGTGCCACCGCACGGACAGGGGGTTCCGAGCAGTACTTC.

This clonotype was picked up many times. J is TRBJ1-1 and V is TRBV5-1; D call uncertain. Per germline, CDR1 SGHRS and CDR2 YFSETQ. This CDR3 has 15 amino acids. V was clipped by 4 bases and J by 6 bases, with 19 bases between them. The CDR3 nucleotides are TGCGCCAGCAGCCCTGCTGGGTCTTCGTTCCCTGAAGCTTTCTTT. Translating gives CASSPAGSSFPEAFF.

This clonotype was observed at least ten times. For the CDR3, the DNA is TGTGCCAGCAGGCGGACAGGCTACGAGCAGTACTTC. This encodes CASRRTGYEQYF. This chain links TRBV6-2 or TRBV6-3 with TRBJ2-7, with 7 bases fitting TRBD1. The J segment lost 3 bases and the V segment lost 6 bases, leaving 2 bases of the junction unmatched. Germline V CDR1 and CDR2: MNHEY, SVGEGT. The CDR3 sequence is 12 residues long.

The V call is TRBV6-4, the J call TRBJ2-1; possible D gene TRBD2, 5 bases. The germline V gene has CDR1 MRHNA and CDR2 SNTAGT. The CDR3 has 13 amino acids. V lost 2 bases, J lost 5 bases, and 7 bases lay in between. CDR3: CASSDGRDNEQFF. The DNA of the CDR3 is TGTGCCAGCAGTGACGGGAGAGACAATGAGCAGTTCTTC.

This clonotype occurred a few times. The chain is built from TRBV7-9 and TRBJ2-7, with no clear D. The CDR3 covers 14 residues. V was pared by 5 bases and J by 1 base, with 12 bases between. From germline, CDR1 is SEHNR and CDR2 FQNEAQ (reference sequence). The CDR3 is CASSRSSVSYEQYF. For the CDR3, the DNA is TGTGCCAGCAGCCGCAGTTCGGTATCCTACGAGCAGTACTTC.

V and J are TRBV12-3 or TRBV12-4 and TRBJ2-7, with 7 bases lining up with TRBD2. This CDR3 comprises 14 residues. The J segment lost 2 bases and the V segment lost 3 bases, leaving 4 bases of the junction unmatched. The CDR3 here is CASSFGGLAYEQYF. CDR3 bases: TGTGCCAGCAGTTTCGGTGGACTAGCCTACGAGCAGTACTTC.

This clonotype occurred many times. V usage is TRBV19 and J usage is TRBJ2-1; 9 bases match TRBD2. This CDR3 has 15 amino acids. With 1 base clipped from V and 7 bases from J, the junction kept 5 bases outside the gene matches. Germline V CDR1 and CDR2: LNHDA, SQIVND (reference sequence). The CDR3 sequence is CASSIGSGSKNEQFF. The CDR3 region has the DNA TGTGCCAGTAGTATAGGTAGCGGGAGTAAGAATGAGCAGTTCTTC.

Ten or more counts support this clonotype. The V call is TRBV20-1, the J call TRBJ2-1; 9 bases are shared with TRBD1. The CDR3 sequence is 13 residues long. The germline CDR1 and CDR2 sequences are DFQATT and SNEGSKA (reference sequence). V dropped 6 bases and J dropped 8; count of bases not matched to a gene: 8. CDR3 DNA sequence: TGCAGTGCCTTACAGGGGGCCCTGGATGAGCAGTTCTTC. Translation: CSALQGALDEQFF.

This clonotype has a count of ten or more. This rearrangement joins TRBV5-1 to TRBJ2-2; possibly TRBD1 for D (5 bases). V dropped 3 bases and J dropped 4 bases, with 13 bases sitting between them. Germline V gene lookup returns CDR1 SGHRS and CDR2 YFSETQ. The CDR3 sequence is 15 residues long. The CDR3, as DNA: TGCGCCAGCAGCTCGGACATTTTTTCCACCGGGGAGCTGTTTTTT. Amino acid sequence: CASSSDIFSTGELFF.

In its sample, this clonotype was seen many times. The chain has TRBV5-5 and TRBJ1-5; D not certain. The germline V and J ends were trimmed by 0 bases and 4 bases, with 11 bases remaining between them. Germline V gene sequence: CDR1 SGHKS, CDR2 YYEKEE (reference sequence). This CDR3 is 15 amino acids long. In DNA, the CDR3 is TGTGCCAGCAGCTTGGGGGCAGGACGAAATCAGCCCCAGCATTTT. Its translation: CASSLGAGRNQPQHF.

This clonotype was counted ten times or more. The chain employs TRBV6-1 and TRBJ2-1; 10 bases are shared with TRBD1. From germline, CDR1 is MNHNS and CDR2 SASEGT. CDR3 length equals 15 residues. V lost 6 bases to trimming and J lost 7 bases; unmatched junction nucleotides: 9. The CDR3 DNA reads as TGTGCCAGCAGCCTAGGGACAGGGGTGACAAATGAGCAGTTCTTC. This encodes CASSLGTGVTNEQFF.

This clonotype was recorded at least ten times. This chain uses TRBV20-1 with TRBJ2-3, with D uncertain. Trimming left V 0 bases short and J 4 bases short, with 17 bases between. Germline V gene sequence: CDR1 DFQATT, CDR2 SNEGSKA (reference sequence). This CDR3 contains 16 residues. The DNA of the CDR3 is TGCAGTGCTAGAGATGGCTCCCCCGGGCTGCCAGATACGCAGTATTTT. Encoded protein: CSARDGSPGLPDTQYF.

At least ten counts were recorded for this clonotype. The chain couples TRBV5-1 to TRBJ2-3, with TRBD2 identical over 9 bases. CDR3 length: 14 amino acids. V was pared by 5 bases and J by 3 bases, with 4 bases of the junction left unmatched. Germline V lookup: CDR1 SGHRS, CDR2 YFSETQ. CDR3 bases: TGCGCCAGCAGTCCGCGGGAGGGGACAGATACGCAGTATTTT. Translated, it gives CASSPREGTDTQYF.